A selection of T cell receptor beta chains follows, all from one sample in a study of T cell responses to AZD1222 COVID-19 vaccine. The method was immunoSEQ multiplex PCR; TCRdb's version includes in-frame clones alone and lacks a portion of them. The table has roughly 150,000 clones, more than 75% seen once. The source was peripheral blood, collected on day 0 of AZD1222 vaccination. These receptors came from an adult in good health. Both conserved end residues are part of each CDR3. The D gene is left open where the match is weak. Part of the rows lack a size; the others show once, few, many or a class for expanded clones.

clone_size j_call d_call v_call cdr3_nt cdr3_aa
- TRBJ2-1 TRBD2 TRBV6-2/TRBV6-3 TGTGCCAGCAGTGCTGCACCTAGCGGGAGTTCCTACAATGAGCAGTTCTTC CASSAAPSGSSYNEQFF
- TRBJ2-1 TRBD1 TRBV6-5 TGTGCCAGCACCCAGGGACAGATCTCTAATGAGCAGTTCTTC CASTQGQISNEQFF
- TRBJ2-7 - TRBV7-2 TGTGCCAGCAGCCTCACGTTGGGGGGCTCCTACGAGCAGTACTTC CASSLTLGGSYEQYF
- TRBJ2-6 - TRBV28 TGTGCCAGCAGTGATGGCCTCTCTGGGGCCAACGTCCTGACTTTC CASSDGLSGANVLTF
- TRBJ2-2 - TRBV7-3 TGTGCCAGCAGCTTGCTGGGGTCCGGGGAGCTGTTTTTT CASSLLGSGELFF
- TRBJ1-2 TRBD1 TRBV28 TGTGCCAGCAGTACCGGGACAGGGTCCTATGGCTACACCTTC CASSTGTGSYGYTF
- TRBJ2-5 - TRBV18 TGTGCCAGCTCACCCGCGGAGGGGGAGTACGGAGAGACCCAGTACTTC CASSPAEGEYGETQYF
- TRBJ2-3 - TRBV18 TGTGCCAGCTCACCACCTAGTCGGGAGTCAGCCCTGTATTTT CASSPPSRESALYF
- TRBJ1-3 - TRBV7-2 TGTGCCAGCAGCTTACAGACAGTAATCAATGGAAACACCATATATTTT CASSLQTVINGNTIYF
- TRBJ1-1 - TRBV7-6 TGTGCCAGCAGCCCAGGGTTGAACACTGAAGCTTTCTTT CASSPGLNTEAFF
once TRBJ1-5 - TRBV5-5 TGTGCCAGCAGACCGTCCTTGAACAATCAGCCCCAGCATTTT CASRPSLNNQPQHF
- TRBJ1-5 TRBD1 TRBV28 TGTGCCAGCAGTCCCCGGGGGACAGGCGTGGTTCAGCCCCAGCATTTT CASSPRGTGVVQPQHF
once TRBJ2-1 TRBD2 TRBV28 TGTGCCAGCAGTCTCCCTCCCCTTCGACTAGCGGGAGTTCCGGATTACAATGAGCAGTTCTTC CASSLPPLRLAGVPDYNEQFF